Listed here are 3 T cell receptor beta chains from one sample, sequenced in a study of technical replicates of blood from several donors (dated by TCRdb to about 2017). Receptor amplification or capture employed the immunoSEQ multiplex PCR assay. The table comes from immuneACCESS by way of TCRdb, which keeps in-frame sequences with V and J called. Part of the clones is missing from these tables; in studies checked, under half for an unresolved V gene and the rest for unknown reasons. The sample includes fewer than 80,000 clones, with approximately 83% observed a single time. Roughly 4.9% of the sample is in the top ten clones. Sequencing was performed on PBMCs. The receptor set was obtained from a human donor in good health. Some clones in this sample may be carry-over from other donors' samples.

V and J are TRBV11-2 and TRBJ1-2, with D possibly matching TRBD1 (6 bases). The length of the CDR3 is 15 residues. Germline V gives CDR1 SGHAT, CDR2 FQNNGV. Trimming shortened V by 3 bases and J by 4 bases, and 15 bases separated the two germline ends. This CDR3 is CASSLGHSGRYGYTF. The CDR3 region has the DNA TGTGCCAGCAGCTTGGGACACTCGGGACGCTATGGCTACACCTTC.

The rearrangement links TRBV19 to TRBJ2-1, with TRBD2 identical over 7 bases. Germline V CDR1 and CDR2: LNHDA, SQIVND (reference sequence). J lost 7 bases, V lost 2 bases, and 11 bases had no gene match. The CDR3 covers 16 residues. The CDR3 is CASSIFGGSPLNEQFF. The DNA for the CDR3 is TGTGCCAGTAGTATATTCGGCGGGAGCCCTTTAAATGAGCAGTTCTTC.

This sequence joins TRBV4-3 and TRBJ2-2; a possible D gene is TRBD1 (6 bases). Germline V gene data show CDR1 as LGHNA and CDR2 as YSLEER. The CDR3 is 16 amino acids. V dropped 4 bases and J dropped 1 base, with 13 bases sitting between them. DNA for the CDR3: TGCGCCAGCAGCCGCCACAGGGACGGGAACACCGGGGAGCTGTTTTTT. It yields the protein CASSRHRDGNTGELFF.